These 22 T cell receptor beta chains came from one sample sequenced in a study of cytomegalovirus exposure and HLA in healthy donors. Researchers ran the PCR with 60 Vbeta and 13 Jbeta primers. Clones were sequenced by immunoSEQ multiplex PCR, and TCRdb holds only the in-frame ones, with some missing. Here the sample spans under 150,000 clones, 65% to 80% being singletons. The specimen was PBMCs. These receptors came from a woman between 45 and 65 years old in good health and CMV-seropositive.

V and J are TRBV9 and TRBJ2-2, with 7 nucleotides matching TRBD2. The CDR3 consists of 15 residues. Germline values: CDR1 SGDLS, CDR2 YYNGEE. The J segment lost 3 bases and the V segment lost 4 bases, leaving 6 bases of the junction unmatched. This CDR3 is CASSSMGGDTGELFF. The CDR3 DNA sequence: TGTGCCAGCAGCTCAATGGGGGGGGACACCGGGGAGCTGTTTTTT.

This CDR3 is CASSVGPVSGNTIYF. CDR3 nucleotide sequence: TGTGCCAGCAGCGTAGGGCCAGTCTCTGGAAACACCATATATTTT. The rearrangement links TRBV9 to TRBJ1-3; no clear D gene. This CDR3 is built from 15 residues. V lost 0 bases to trimming and J lost 0 bases, with 7 bases between them. Germline CDR1 reads SGDLS; CDR2 reads YYNGEE.

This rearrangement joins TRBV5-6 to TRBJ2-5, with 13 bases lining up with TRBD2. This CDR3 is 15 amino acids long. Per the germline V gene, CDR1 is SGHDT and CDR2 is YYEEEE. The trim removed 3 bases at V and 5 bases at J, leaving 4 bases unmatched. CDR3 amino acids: CASSSPGLAGETQYF. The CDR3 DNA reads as TGTGCCAGCAGCTCACCGGGACTAGCGGGGGAGACCCAGTACTTC.

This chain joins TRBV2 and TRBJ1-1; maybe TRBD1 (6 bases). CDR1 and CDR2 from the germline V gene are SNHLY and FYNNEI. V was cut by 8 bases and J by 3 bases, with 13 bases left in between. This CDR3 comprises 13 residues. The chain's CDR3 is CASGRTGYTEAFF. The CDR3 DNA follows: TGTGCCAGCGGAAGAACAGGGTACACTGAAGCTTTCTTT.

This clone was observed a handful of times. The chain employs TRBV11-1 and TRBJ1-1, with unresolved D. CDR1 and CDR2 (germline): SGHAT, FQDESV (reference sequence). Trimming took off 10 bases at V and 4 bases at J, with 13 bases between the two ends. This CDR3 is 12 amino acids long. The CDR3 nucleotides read TGTGCCACCGCGGCCGGAACCACTGAAGCTTTCTTT. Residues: CATAAGTTEAFF.

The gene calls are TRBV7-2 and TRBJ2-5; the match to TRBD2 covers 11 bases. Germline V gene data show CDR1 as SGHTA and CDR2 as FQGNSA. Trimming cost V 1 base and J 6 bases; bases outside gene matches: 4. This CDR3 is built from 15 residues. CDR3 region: CASSLGASGGQTQYF. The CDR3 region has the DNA TGTGCCAGCAGCTTAGGGGCTAGCGGGGGGCAGACCCAGTACTTC.

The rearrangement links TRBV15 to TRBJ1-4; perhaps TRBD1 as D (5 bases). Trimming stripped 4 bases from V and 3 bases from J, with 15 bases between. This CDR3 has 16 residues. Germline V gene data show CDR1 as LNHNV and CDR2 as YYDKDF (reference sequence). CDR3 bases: TGTGCCACCAGCACCGACCCAGGGAGGGCTAATGAAAAACTGTTTTTT. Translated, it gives CATSTDPGRANEKLFF.

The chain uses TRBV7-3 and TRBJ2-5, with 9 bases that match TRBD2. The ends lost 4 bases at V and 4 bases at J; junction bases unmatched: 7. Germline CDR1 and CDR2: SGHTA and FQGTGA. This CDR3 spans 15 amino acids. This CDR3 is CASSSFSGGGETQYF. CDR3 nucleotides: TGTGCCAGCAGCTCGTTTAGCGGGGGAGGAGAGACCCAGTACTTC.

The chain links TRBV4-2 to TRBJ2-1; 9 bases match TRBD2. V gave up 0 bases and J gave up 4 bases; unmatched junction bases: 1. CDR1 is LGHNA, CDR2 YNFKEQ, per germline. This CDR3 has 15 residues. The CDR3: CASSQDSGGYNEQFF. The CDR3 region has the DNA TGTGCCAGCAGCCAAGATAGCGGGGGATACAATGAGCAGTTCTTC.

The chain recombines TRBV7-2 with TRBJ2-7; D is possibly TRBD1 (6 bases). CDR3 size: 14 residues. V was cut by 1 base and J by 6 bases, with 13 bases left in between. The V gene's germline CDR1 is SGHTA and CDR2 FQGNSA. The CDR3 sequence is CASSLENGRGEQYF. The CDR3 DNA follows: TGTGCCAGCAGCTTAGAAAATGGCAGGGGCGAGCAGTACTTC.

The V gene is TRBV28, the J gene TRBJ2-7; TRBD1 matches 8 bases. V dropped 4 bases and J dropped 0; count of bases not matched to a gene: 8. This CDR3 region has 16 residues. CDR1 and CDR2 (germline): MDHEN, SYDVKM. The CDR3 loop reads CASSSLPGGYSYEQYF. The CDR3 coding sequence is TGTGCCAGCAGTTCACTGCCAGGGGGCTACTCCTACGAGCAGTACTTC.

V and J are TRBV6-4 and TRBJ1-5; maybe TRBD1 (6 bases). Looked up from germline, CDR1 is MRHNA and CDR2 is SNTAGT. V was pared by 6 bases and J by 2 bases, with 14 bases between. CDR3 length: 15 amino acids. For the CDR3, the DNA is TGTGCCAGCAGCGGGCCAGGGGACCGCAATCAGCCCCAGCATTTT. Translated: CASSGPGDRNQPQHF.

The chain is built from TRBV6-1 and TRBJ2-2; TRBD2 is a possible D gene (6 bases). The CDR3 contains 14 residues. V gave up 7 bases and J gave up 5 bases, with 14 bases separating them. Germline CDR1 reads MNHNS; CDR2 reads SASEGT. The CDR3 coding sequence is TGTGCCAGCATATGGTCCGGAGGGACCGGGGAGCTGTTTTTT. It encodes CASIWSGGTGELFF.

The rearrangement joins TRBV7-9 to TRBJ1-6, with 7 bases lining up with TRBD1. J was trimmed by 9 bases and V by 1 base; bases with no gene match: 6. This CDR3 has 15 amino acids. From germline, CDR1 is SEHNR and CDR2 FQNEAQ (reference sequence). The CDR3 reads CASSLEGGGSSPLHF. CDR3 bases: TGTGCCAGCAGCTTAGAAGGAGGGGGCAGTTCACCCCTCCACTTT.

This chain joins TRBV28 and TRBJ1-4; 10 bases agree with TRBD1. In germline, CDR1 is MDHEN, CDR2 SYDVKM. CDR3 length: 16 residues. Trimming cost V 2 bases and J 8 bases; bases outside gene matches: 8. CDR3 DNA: TGTGCCAGCAGTTTAATTGTTGGGACAGGGGAAGAAAAACTGTTTTTT. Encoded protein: CASSLIVGTGEEKLFF. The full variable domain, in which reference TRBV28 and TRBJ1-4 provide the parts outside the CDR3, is DVKVTQSSRYLVKRTGEKVFLECVQDMDHENMFWYRQDPGLGLRLIYFSYDVKMKEKGDIPEGYSVSREKKERFSLILESASTNQTSMYLCASSLIVGTGEEKLFFGSGTQLSVL.

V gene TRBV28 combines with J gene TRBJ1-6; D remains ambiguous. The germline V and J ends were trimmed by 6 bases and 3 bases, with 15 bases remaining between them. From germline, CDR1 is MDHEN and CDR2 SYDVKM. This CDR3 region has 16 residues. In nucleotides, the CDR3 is TGTGCCAGCAGAGGGCTCGGGGTGGGCTATAATTCACCCCTCCACTTT. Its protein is CASRGLGVGYNSPLHF.

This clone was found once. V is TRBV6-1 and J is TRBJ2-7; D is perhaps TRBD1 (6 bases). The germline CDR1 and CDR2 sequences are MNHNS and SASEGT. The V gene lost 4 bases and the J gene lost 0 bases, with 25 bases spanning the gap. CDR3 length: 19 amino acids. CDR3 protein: CASSATVGATIPSSYEQYF. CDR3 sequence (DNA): TGTGCCAGCAGTGCAACCGTGGGGGCGACAATCCCAAGCTCCTACGAGCAGTACTTC.

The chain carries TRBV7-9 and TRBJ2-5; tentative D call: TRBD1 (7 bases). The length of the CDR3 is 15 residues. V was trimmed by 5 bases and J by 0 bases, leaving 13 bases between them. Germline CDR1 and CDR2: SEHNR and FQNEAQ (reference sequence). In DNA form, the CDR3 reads TGTGCCAGCAGCCGTGGAGGGACAGACCAAGAGACCCAGTACTTC. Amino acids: CASSRGGTDQETQYF.

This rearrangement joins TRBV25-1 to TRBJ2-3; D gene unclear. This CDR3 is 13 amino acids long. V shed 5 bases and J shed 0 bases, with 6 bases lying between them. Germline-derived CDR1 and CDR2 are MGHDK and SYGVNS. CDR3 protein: CASSISSTDTQYF. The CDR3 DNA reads TGTGCCAGCAGTATCTCCAGCACAGATACGCAGTATTTT.

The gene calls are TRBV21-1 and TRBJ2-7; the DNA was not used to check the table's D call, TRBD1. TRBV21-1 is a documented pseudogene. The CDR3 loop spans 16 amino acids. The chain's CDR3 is CASSTNRGQFSYEQYF. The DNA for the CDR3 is TGTGCCAGCAGCACGAATAGAGGACAGTTCTCCTACGAGCAGTACTTC.

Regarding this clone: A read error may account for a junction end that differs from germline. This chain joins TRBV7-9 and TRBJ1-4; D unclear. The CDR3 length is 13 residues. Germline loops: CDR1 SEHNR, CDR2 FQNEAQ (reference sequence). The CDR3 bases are TGTGCCAGCAGCTTAGCAGCGAATGGAAAACTGTTTTTT. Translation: CASSLAANGKLFF. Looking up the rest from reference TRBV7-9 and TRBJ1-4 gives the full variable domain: DTGVSQNPRHKITKRGQNVTFRCDPISEHNRLYWYRQTLGQGPEFLTYFQNEAQLEKSRLLSDRFSAERPKGSFSTLEIQRTEQGDSAMYLCASSLAANGKLFFGSGTQLSVL.

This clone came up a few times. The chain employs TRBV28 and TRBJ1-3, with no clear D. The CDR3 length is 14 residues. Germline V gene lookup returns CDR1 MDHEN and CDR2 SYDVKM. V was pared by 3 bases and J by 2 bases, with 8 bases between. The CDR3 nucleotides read TGTGCCAGCAGTTTTCCCGGTCCTGGAAACACCATATATTTT. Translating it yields CASSFPGPGNTIYF.